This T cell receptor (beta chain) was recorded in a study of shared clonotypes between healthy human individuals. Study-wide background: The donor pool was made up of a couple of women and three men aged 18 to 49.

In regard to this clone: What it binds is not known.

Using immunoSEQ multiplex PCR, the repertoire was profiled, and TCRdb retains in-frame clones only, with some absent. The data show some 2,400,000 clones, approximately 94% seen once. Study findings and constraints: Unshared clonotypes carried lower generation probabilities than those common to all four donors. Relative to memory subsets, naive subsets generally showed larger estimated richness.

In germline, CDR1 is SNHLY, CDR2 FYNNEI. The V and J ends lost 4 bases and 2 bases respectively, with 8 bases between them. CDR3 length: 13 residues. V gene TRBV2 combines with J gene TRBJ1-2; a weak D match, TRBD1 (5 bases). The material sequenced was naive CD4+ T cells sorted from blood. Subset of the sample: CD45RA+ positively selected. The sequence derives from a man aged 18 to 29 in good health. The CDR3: CASSVQENYGYTF. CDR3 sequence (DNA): TGTGCCAGCAGTGTACAGGAAAACTATGGCTACACCTTC.